This T cell receptor (beta chain) stems from a study of shared clonotypes between healthy human individuals. Study-level results: In a few donors, around 5% of naive CD4 clonotypes appeared in common. All-four-donor shared clonotypes had higher generation probabilities than non-shared clonotypes did. Limitation of the genetic and exposure-history diversity represented came from the few donors.

This clone was recorded only once. The antigen is undetermined. Produced via immunoSEQ multiplex PCR; TCRdb's table is partial and in-frame only. The sample shows about 380,000 clones, about 96% of them seen only once. CDR3 length: 17 amino acids. V lost 5 bases, J lost 4 bases, and 10 bases stayed unmatched. In germline, CDR1 is MDHEN, CDR2 SYDVKM. This rearrangement joins TRBV28 to TRBJ2-7; 14 nucleotides align to TRBD2. Specimen: memory CD8+ T cells sorted from blood. Stated subset: CD45RO+ cells pooled with CCR7-negative TemRA cells. This sequence originates from a man in his thirties or forties in good health. The chain's CDR3 is CASSARTSGRMWYEQYF. CDR3 in DNA: TGTGCCAGCAGTGCCCGGACTAGCGGGAGGATGTGGTACGAGCAGTACTTC. The complete variable domain, with remaining parts taken from reference TRBV28 and TRBJ2-7, reads DVKVTQSSRYLVKRTGEKVFLECVQDMDHENMFWYRQDPGLGLRLIYFSYDVKMKEKGDIPEGYSVSREKKERFSLILESASTNQTSMYLCASSARTSGRMWYEQYFGPGTRLTVT.